This T cell receptor (beta chain) was captured by sequencing in a study of radiotherapy plus CTLA-4 blockade in lung cancer. Study-level information: Disease control was seen in around 31% of patients, objective responses in around 17%.

Those patients who had chemo-refractory metastatic non-small-cell lung cancer were given focal radiation along with CTLA-4 blockade through ipilimumab. TCRdb keeps only in-frame clones here, not all; method: immunoSEQ multiplex PCR. The sample lists 58,000 or so clones; approximately 79% were seen once. A remark on this clone: The target antigen is unknown.

General study results and limits: Expansion of tumor-derived TCR clones was observed in blood after radiotherapy plus ipilimumab.

The ends were cut back, 7 bases at V and 4 bases at J, with 14 bases in the middle. This CDR3 is built from 13 residues. Germline CDR1 and CDR2: SGHRS and YFSETQ. The chain has TRBV5-1 and TRBJ2-5; D might be TRBD1 (5 bases). The sequencing here drew on peripheral blood, taken from a patient treated with radiotherapy plus ipilimumab. This TCR derives from a human donor with non-small cell lung cancer who had a complete response to radiotherapy plus ipilimumab. CDR3 bases: TGCGCCAGCCAGGACCAGGGCGGAGAGACCCAGTACTTC. Translated, it gives CASQDQGGETQYF. The full variable domain, with the rest looked up from reference TRBV5-1 and TRBJ2-5, is KAGVTQTPRYLIKTRGQQVTLSCSPISGHRSVSWYQQTPGQGLQFLFEYFSETQRNKGNFPGRFSGRQFSNSRSEMNVSTLELGDSALYLCASQDQGGETQYFGPGTRLLVL.